The sequence of this T cell receptor (beta chain) was determined in a study of T-cell reconstitution after alpha-beta-depleted transplantation in children. The TCRbeta library was prepared with unique molecular identifiers. A single record per CDR3 protein comes from TCRdb applying MiXCR to the PCR reads. The sample carries approximately 83,000 distinct CDR3 sequences, 9.5% to 15% recorded once. This clonotype was seen ten or more times. Trimming took 1 base from V and 2 from J, leaving 4 bases between them. Germline lookup yields CDR1 SEHNR and CDR2 FQNEAQ (reference sequence). This CDR3 region has 13 residues.

The receptor's source is a human donor who donated a stem cell graft to a child with inherited bone marrow failure. Specimen: PBMCs from the stem cell graft donor, collected from the stem cell graft. The V and J genes are TRBV7-9 and TRBJ2-3; D is uncertain. CDR3 DNA: TGTGCCAGCAGCTTAGTCAACACAGATACGCAGTATTTT. It encodes CASSLVNTDTQYF.